This is a list of T cell receptor beta chains from one sample in a study of blood T cell repertoires in COVID-19. Assay: immunoSEQ multiplex PCR; the TCRdb copy retains only in-frame clones and omits some. The sample includes 150,000 to 200,000 clones, around four fifths of them seen just once. Sequenced: peripheral blood. These TCRs come from a woman in her 70s who had recovered from COVID-19. Each CDR3 is given with its conserved first and last residue. D genes are given only for firm matches. Not all rows give a size; the values are once, few, many and, for expanded clones, a class.

>TRBV5-1|.|TRBJ1-1|.
TGCGCCAGCGCCAGGGAGGGGGCTGAAGCTTTCTTT
CASAREGAEAFF
>TRBV28|TRBD1|TRBJ2-7|.
TGTGCCAGCAGTCTGACGGACAGGGGGGTTTCCTACGAGCAGTACTTC
CASSLTDRGVSYEQYF
>TRBV9|TRBD2|TRBJ2-5|.
TGTGCCAGCAGCGTAGGGGTAGCGGGGGGGGAGACCCAGTACTTC
CASSVGVAGGETQYF
>TRBV5-4|TRBD2|TRBJ2-3|.
TGTGCCAGCAGCTTGGGGTGGGAGGGCCGAGCAGATACGCAGTATTTT
CASSLGWEGRADTQYF
>TRBV4-2|.|TRBJ1-1|.
TGTGCCAGCAGCCAAGAGGGGGGGACGGCTGAAGCTTTCTTT
CASSQEGGTAEAFF
>TRBV6-5|.|TRBJ1-2|.
TGTGCCAGCAGACAGGGCGCTGGAGGCTACACCTTC
CASRQGAGGYTF
>TRBV5-1|TRBD1|TRBJ2-1|.
TGCGCCAGCAGCATGGGACAGGGGGTTTACAATGAGCAGTTCTTC
CASSMGQGVYNEQFF
>TRBV11-2|.|TRBJ2-7|.
TGTGCCAGCAGCTCCCCAAACAGGGGAGGCTCCTACGAGCAGTACTTC
CASSSPNRGGSYEQYF
>TRBV23-1|.|TRBJ2-3|.
TGCGCCAGCAGTCACCCCCGGGACAGGGGACAAGCAGCGGCTAGCGGGGACACAGATACGCAGTATTTT
CASSHPRDRGQAAASGDTDTQYF
>TRBV7-9|TRBD1|TRBJ1-5|.
TGTGCCAGCAGCCAGGGCCGGACAGGGGCTCAGCCCCAGCATTTT
CASSQGRTGAQPQHF
>TRBV7-2|TRBD2|TRBJ2-7|.
TGTGCCAGCAGCCCCTCCGGCGGGGGGTCCACCGGGGTGCAGTACTTC
CASSPSGGGSTGVQYF
>TRBV7-9|.|TRBJ2-7|.
TGTGCCAGCAGCCCGAGGGGGGGGCTCGGGCAGTACTTC
CASSPRGGLGQYF
>TRBV5-1|.|TRBJ1-2|few
TGCGCCAGCAGCTCCGGACAGACCAACTATGGCTACACCTTC
CASSSGQTNYGYTF
>TRBV29-1|.|TRBJ2-7|.
TGCAGCGTTCGAGCGGACCAAACCCCCTACGAGCAGTACTTC
CSVRADQTPYEQYF
>TRBV7-8|TRBD1|TRBJ2-7|.
TGTGCCAGCAGCTTATCCGGACCCGGCGGACAGGGCGTCTTC
CASSLSGPGGQGVF
>TRBV28|TRBD2|TRBJ2-7|.
TGTGCCAGCAGTGTCGGACTAGCGGGCAGCTCCTACGAGCAGTACTTC
CASSVGLAGSSYEQYF
>TRBV6-5|.|TRBJ1-5|few
TGTGCCAGCAGTCAGGCGGGCGGCAATCAGCCCCAGCATTTT
CASSQAGGNQPQHF
>TRBV2|.|TRBJ2-1|.
TGTGCCAGCAGCGAGAGGAGGGGCAATGAGCAGTTCTTC
CASSERRGNEQFF
>TRBV11-2|.|TRBJ1-4|.
TGTGCCAGCAACCAGGGATTTTTAGGAAAACTGTTTTTT
CASNQGFLGKLFF
>TRBV24-1|.|TRBJ1-5|.
TGTGCCACCAGCCCCGGGGGGCGGGGTAATCAGCCCCAGCATTTT
CATSPGGRGNQPQHF
>TRBV7-3|TRBD1|TRBJ1-5|few
TGTGCCAGCAGCTTAATGAGGGGACAGACAAATCAGCCCCAGCATTTT
CASSLMRGQTNQPQHF
>TRBV7-8|.|TRBJ1-1|.
TGTGCCAGCCTCCCTCGGTGGAGCACTGAAGCTTTCTTT
CASLPRWSTEAFF
>TRBV7-3|TRBD1|TRBJ2-5|.
TGTGCCAGCAGCTTGACGACAGGGACCGGGGTGGAGACCCAGTACTTC
CASSLTTGTGVETQYF
>TRBV5-4|TRBD2|TRBJ2-1|.
TGTGCCAGCAGCTGGGGGGTAGCGGGAGTGGGCTACAATGAGCAGTTCTTC
CASSWGVAGVGYNEQFF
>TRBV7-8|TRBD1|TRBJ2-2|.
TGTGCCAGCAGCCCAGGGGGGACAGGGGGTGTGCTGTTTTTT
CASSPGGTGGVLFF
>TRBV19|.|TRBJ1-4|.
TGTGCCAGTAGTCCCTACCCCCGACAGGCAGAAAAACTGTTTTTT
CASSPYPRQAEKLFF
>TRBV6-5|TRBD1|TRBJ1-5|.
TGTGCCAGCGGGGGACAGAACAATCAGCCCCAGCATTTT
CASGGQNNQPQHF
>TRBV5-1|.|TRBJ1-6|.
TGCGCCAGCAGCTTGGGGCAGGATAATTCACCCCTCCACTTT
CASSLGQDNSPLHF
>TRBV21-1|.|TRBJ1-3|many
TGTGCCAGCAGCAATGGCCAGGGAGGAAACACCATATATTTT
CASSNGQGGNTIYF
>TRBV19|.|TRBJ1-5|few
TGTGCCAGTAGGCAGGGCAATCAGCCCCAGCATTTT
CASRQGNQPQHF
>TRBV18|TRBD1|TRBJ1-2|.
TGTGCCAGCTCACCTGCGACAGGGACAGCTAACTATGGCTACACCTTC
CASSPATGTANYGYTF
>TRBV19|.|TRBJ1-1|.
TGTGCCAGTAGTATGGCGGCAGACACTGAAGCTTTCTTT
CASSMAADTEAFF